The present TCR beta chain was sequenced within a study of OX40 agonist ivuxolimab in advanced cancers. This table comes from immunoSEQ multiplex PCR, and its TCRdb copy is limited to in-frame clones, with some not included. The sample has 89,000 or so clones, almost 90% seen once; the top ten hold approximately 0.71%. V dropped 5 bases and J dropped 3 bases, with 11 bases sitting between them. This CDR3 contains 13 residues. Germline CDR1 and CDR2: SGHTA and FQGNSA. Sequenced here: CD4+ or CD8+ T cells sorted from blood, sampled in a trial of the OX40 agonist ivuxolimab. The chain combines TRBV7-2 with TRBJ2-7; no firm D call. The receptor's source is an adult with an advanced solid tumor such as melanoma, head and neck, liver or kidney cancer. CDR3 nucleotide sequence: TGTGCCAGCAGCCGAGACCTAATCTACGAGCAGTACTTC. As protein: CASSRDLIYEQYF.